This entry concerns a single T cell receptor (beta chain). This CDR3 spans 14 amino acids. Trimming shortened V by 3 bases and J by 2 bases, and 7 bases separated the two germline ends. Germline V gene sequence: CDR1 MNHEY, CDR2 SMNVEV (reference sequence). The sample comes from a study of a mutant IDH1 vaccine in newly diagnosed glioma. This table comes from immunoSEQ multiplex PCR, and its TCRdb copy is limited to in-frame clones, with some not included. The sample contains 30,000 to 40,000 clones, over 85% of which appear only once. Time point specified: baseline, week 1 (first vaccination visit). The treatment denotes: pre-vaccination baseline after standard-of-care therapy.

The sample was PBMCs, taken from a glioma patient treated with radiotherapy, temozolomide or both. The chain couples TRBV27 to TRBJ2-2, with D unclear. The receptor was isolated from a man in his late teens or twenties with glioma. The DNA for the CDR3 is TGTGCCAGCAGTTTGGCGGCAAACACCGGGGAGCTGTTTTTT. Translated, it gives CASSLAANTGELFF.